This T cell receptor beta chain was found in a study of blood T cell repertoires in COVID-19. Study in general: COVID-19 samples from acute and convalescent phases originated in the United States, Italy and Spain.

The CDR3 is made up of 17 amino acids. The V end lost 3 bases, the J end lost 3 bases, and 17 bases lay between the germline ends. Germline CDR1 SGHVS, CDR2 FNYEAQ. Assay used: immunoSEQ multiplex PCR; TCRdb lists only in-frame clones, some missing. The profile shows roughly 80,000 clones, roughly four fifths of them singletons. Sequenced sample: peripheral blood. The TCR sequence derives from a human donor in a cohort sampled during active COVID-19. The rearrangement uses TRBV7-6 and TRBJ2-2, with a weak D call TRBD2 (6 bases). CDR3 DNA sequence: TGTGCCAGCAGCTTTACGAAAGGGTCGGGGGACACCGGGGAGCTGTTTTTT. It encodes CASSFTKGSGDTGELFF.